This entry describes one T cell receptor (beta chain). What antigen it recognizes has not been identified. The input lacks base qualities; no much larger clone sits a single base away. Patients with a history of autoimmune disease or receiving systemic immunosuppression were excluded from the trial. Peripheral blood for TCR sequencing was collected from all dose cohorts at baseline, on cycle 4 day 1, and on cycle 7 day 1. Samples came from an open-label, multicenter, first-in-human phase I dose-escalation trial of ivuxolimab. Adults with locally advanced or metastatic melanoma, renal cell, hepatocellular, or head and neck squamous cell carcinoma were enrolled in the trial. Before TCR sequencing, CD4+ and CD8+ T cells were separately sorted from peripheral blood. The CDR3 sequence holds 15 residues, the cysteine and phenylalanine included. Just CDR3 DNA is preserved here, 45 bases in frame from base 1. V is reduced by 0 bases and J by 4 bases, leaving a spacing of 13 bases between them. In the germline V gene, CDR1 corresponds to SGHAT and CDR2 to FQNNGV.

The data were taken from a study of OX40 agonist ivuxolimab in advanced cancers. Describing the broader study: Ivuxolimab, which targeted the costimulatory receptor OX40 (CD134), was an agonistic, fully human IgG2 monoclonal antibody. Intravenous ivuxolimab was administered to patients every 2 weeks at six dose levels: 0.01, 0.1, 0.3, 1.5, 3 and 10 mg/kg. Of the 50 or so patients in dose escalation, about 20 had hepatocellular carcinoma, around 15 had melanoma, 9 had renal cell carcinoma and 9 had head and neck cancer. In the dose-escalation cohort, more than 75% of patients were male, and the mean age was roughly 60 years, with a range of about 20 to 79. Patients were allowed to have had prior anti-PD-1, anti-PD-L1 or anti-CTLA-4 therapy, and around 40% of the dose-escalation patients had previously received checkpoint inhibitors. Three dose-escalation patients achieved partial responses, one with hepatocellular carcinoma and two with cutaneous melanoma. The purpose of peripheral TCRbeta sequencing was to test whether ivuxolimab changed TCR sequence diversity and led to clonal T-cell expansion. The monotherapy dose-escalation portion (N ≈ 52 patients) of the phase I ivuxolimab trial is reported in the paper.

General conclusions and limits of the study: After ivuxolimab, CD8+ T cells had more expanded clones than CD4+ T cells on average. Which antigens the clonally expanded peripheral T cells were specific for was not determined. Low levels of normalized T-cell clonal expansion were also seen in some nonresponding patients. Partial responders in the 0.1-3.0 mg/kg groups had among the lowest normalized peripheral clonal expansion, especially among CD8+ T cells. At doses from 0.1 to 3.0 mg/kg, clonal expansion was seen in both CD4+ and CD8+ blood T cells between baseline and week 6.

Genomic DNA was extracted from sorted cells for sequencing of the TCRbeta CDR3 region. The immunoSEQ Assay was used to sequence the TCRbeta CDR3 regions. Held by TCRdb, this immuneACCESS table contains in-frame sequences only and omits some clones. Under half of the omission traces to an unresolved V gene where checked; the cause of the rest is unknown. The sample data list roughly 120,000 clones, and 80% to 90% of these were observed just once. Clones ranked in the top ten supply approximately 0.51% of the sample. Recombination linked TRBV11-2 to TRBJ2-7; TRBD1 is possibly the D segment (7 matching bases). The clonotype comes from an adult with an advanced solid tumor such as melanoma, head and neck, liver or kidney cancer. Material: CD4+ or CD8+ T cells sorted from blood, obtained in a trial of the OX40 agonist ivuxolimab. The DNA is as follows: TGTGCCAGCAGCTTAGAGGGGGGACAGATATACGAGCAGTACTTC. Translated, this gives CASSLEGGQIYEQYF.